This TCR beta chain stems from a study of CD8 T cells in Susac syndrome. RNA was extracted with the RNeasy kit, and a quantity of about 0.5 to 1 ug was reverse transcribed using random hexamers. Multiplex immunoSEQ PCR targeted 54 Vbeta and 13 Jbeta TCR beta segments. Using its own MiXCR run on the immunoSEQ multiplex PCR reads, TCRdb lists one record per CDR3 protein. Of around 190,000 distinct CDR3 sequences in the sample, 85% to 95% were seen once. In germline, CDR1 is DFQATT, CDR2 SNEGSKA (reference sequence). CDR3 length: 16 amino acids. After removal of 3 bases from V and 0 bases from J, the junction contained 8 bases not matched to a gene. Study observations and caveats: Regarding the TCR sequencing and HLA analysis, the study admitted that a relatively small number of individuals were involved.

On this clonotype itself: Its cognate antigen is unknown.

The sequence was collected from a human donor in good health. The rearrangement uses TRBV20-1 and TRBJ2-5; 9 nucleotides agree with TRBD2. Sequencing was performed on CD4+ T cells from PBMCs. Written as DNA, the CDR3 is TGCAGTGCTAGTGACGAGAGCGGGGGGCACCAAGAGACCCAGTACTTC. Its translation: CSASDESGGHQETQYF.